The sequence of this T cell receptor (beta chain) was determined in a study of T cell repertoires in cytomegalovirus infection. Study-level background: HLA-C-restricted CMV epitopes, recently identified, and well-studied HLA-B-restricted ones were used by the study. CMV infection plus the matching HLA type was flagged by public TCR beta signatures.

Overall study results and limits: Carriers of CMV plus the relevant HLA were identified by cumulative public TCR beta family frequency.

A single record per CDR3 protein comes from TCRdb applying MiXCR to the reads. The sample has hundreds of thousands of distinct CDR3 sequences; roughly 30% are singletons. The ends lost 0 bases at V and 2 bases at J; junction bases unmatched: 5. Looked up from germline, CDR1 is ENHRY and CDR2 is SYGVKD. The CDR3 is 17 residues long. This clonotype was picked up a small number of times. The target antigen is unknown. This receptor was identified in a human donor in good health (CMV status not recorded). Some clones in this sample may be carry-over from other donors' samples. The chain employs TRBV10-3 and TRBJ2-3; 10 bases match TRBD2. Source: cultured CD8+ T cells from PBMCs, taken from culture after CMV antigen stimulation. The CDR3 bases are TGTGCCATCAGTGAGTCGGGGCTAGCGGGGGCCACAGATACGCAGTATTTT. Its protein is CAISESGLAGATDTQYF.